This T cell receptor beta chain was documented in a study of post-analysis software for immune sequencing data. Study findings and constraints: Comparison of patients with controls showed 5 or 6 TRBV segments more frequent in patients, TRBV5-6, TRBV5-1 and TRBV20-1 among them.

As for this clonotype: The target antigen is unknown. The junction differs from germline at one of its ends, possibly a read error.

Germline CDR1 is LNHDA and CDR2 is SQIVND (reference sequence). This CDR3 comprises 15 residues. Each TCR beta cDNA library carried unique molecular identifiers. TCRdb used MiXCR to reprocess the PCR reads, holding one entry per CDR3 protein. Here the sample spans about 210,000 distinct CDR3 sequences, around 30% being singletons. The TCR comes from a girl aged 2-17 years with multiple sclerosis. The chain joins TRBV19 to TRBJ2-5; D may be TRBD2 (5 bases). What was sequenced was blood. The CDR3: CAGSDVGYSQGTQYF. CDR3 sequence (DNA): TGTGCCGGTAGCGACGTGGGGTACTCCCAAGGGACCCAGTACTTC.